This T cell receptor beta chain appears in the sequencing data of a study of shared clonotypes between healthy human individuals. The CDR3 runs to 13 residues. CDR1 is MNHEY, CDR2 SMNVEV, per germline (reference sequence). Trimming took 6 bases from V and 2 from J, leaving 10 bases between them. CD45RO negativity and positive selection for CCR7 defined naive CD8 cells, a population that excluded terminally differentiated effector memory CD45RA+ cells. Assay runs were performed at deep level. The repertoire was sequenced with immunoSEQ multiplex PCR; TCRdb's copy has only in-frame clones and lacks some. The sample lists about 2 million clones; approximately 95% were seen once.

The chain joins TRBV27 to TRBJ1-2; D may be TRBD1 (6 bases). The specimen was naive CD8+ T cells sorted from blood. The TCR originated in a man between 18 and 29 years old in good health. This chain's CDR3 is CASRWGPNYGYTF. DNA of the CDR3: TGTGCCAGCAGGTGGGGGCCCAACTATGGCTACACCTTC.